The 6 T cell receptor beta chains in this list originate from one sample, sequenced in a study of blood T cell repertoires in COVID-19 (TCRdb year 2020). Library method: the immunoSEQ multiplex PCR assay. TCRdb carries this immuneACCESS record with in-frame sequences only. Its versions omit some clonotypes, under half of them owing to an unresolved V gene in the studies checked, with the rest unexplained. The sample table contains 150,000 to 200,000 clones; only one count was recorded for about 88% of them. The biggest ten clones account for around 0.77% of the sample. Sample: PBMCs or T cells enriched from blood (not recorded which). Source of these receptors: a woman aged 18-35 years who had recovered from COVID-19.

The J gene is TRBJ2-7, the V gene TRBV7-9; TRBD1 agrees at 10 bases. The CDR3 loop spans 17 amino acids. J was trimmed by 1 base and V by 4 bases; bases with no gene match: 10. Germline assignment: CDR1 SEHNR and CDR2 FQNEAQ (reference sequence). The chain's CDR3 is CASSSGGTGDLSYEQYF. The CDR3 nucleotides read TGTGCCAGCAGCTCCGGGGGGACAGGGGATCTGTCCTACGAGCAGTACTTC.

The chain links TRBV24-1 to TRBJ2-3; D ambiguous. Deletions cut 3 bases from V and 2 bases from J, with 5 bases between. Germline values: CDR1 KGHDR, CDR2 SFDVKD. This CDR3 is built from 13 residues. CDR3 region: CATSDDNTDTQYF. CDR3 DNA sequence: TGTGCCACCAGTGATGACAACACAGATACGCAGTATTTT.

V usage is TRBV11-2 and J usage is TRBJ1-6, with D perhaps TRBD1 (6 bases). Per germline, CDR1 SGHAT and CDR2 FQNNGV. V gave up 1 base and J gave up 7 bases, with 11 bases separating them. The length of the CDR3 is 15 residues. The CDR3 nucleotides are TGTGCCAGCAGCTTAGGCGGGGGCCCCAATTCACCCCTCCACTTT. Protein product: CASSLGGGPNSPLHF.

CDR3 region: CASREREDHTGELFF. CDR3 bases: TGTGCCAGTAGGGAGCGGGAGGACCACACCGGGGAGCTGTTTTTT. The rearrangement uses TRBV19 and TRBJ2-2, with TRBD2 identical over 9 bases. The CDR3 contains 15 residues. Trimming at V came to 6 bases and at J to 3 bases, leaving 5 bases not matched to a gene. Germline assignment: CDR1 LNHDA and CDR2 SQIVND (reference sequence).

The chain uses TRBV5-1 and TRBJ2-3; unclear D gene. This CDR3 is built from 13 residues. CDR1 and CDR2 from the germline V gene are SGHRS and YFSETQ. With 7 bases removed from V and 3 bases from J, the gap between germline ends came to 12 bases. Written as DNA, the CDR3 is TGCGCCAGCCAGGATCCATCTACAGATACGCAGTATTTT. It yields the protein CASQDPSTDTQYF.

V gene TRBV6-5 combines with J gene TRBJ1-1, with 7 bases that match TRBD1. The junction had 5 bases not matched to a gene; V was cut back by 6 bases and J by 1 base. The CDR3 loop spans 14 amino acids. Germline assignment: CDR1 MNHEY and CDR2 SVGAGI. The CDR3 reads CASSPQGRNTEAFF. CDR3 coding DNA: TGTGCCAGCAGCCCACAGGGGCGGAACACTGAAGCTTTCTTT.